The 15 T cell receptor beta chains in this list originate from one sample, sequenced in a study of patients and donors after allogeneic stem cell transplantation. Using its own MiXCR run on the RT-PCR reads, TCRdb lists one record per CDR3 protein. Among roughly 230,000 distinct CDR3 sequences listed, roughly 14% were seen once. The material sequenced was blood, either unsorted or a sorted T cell fraction (not recorded which). Every receptor here comes from a human donor who was either an allogeneic HSCT recipient or a stem cell or donor lymphocyte infusion donor (not recorded which). It is not recorded whose cells these are; they may come from a transplant donor.

This clonotype was picked up many times. This rearrangement joins TRBV18 to TRBJ1-5; D is perhaps TRBD1 (5 bases). Germline CDR1 reads KGHSH; CDR2 reads LQKENI. Trimming shortened V by 5 bases and J by 2 bases, and 13 bases separated the two germline ends. The CDR3 length is 15 residues. CDR3 nucleotides: TGTGCCAGCTCAGCCATGGACACCCGCAATCAGCCCCAGCATTTT. It codes for CASSAMDTRNQPQHF.

V is TRBV9 and J is TRBJ2-5; 11 bases line up with TRBD2. Looked up from germline, CDR1 is SGDLS and CDR2 is YYNGEE. This CDR3 region has 18 residues. After removal of 0 bases from V and 1 base from J, the junction contained 8 bases not matched to a gene. The CDR3 coding sequence is TGTGCCAGCAGCGTAGACCTAGCGGGGGGTTCTACCCAAGAGACCCAGTACTTC. Its protein product is CASSVDLAGGSTQETQYF.

This chain links TRBV2 with TRBJ1-6, with D hard to call. The V end was cut by 4 bases, the J end by 7 bases, with 5 bases between. Germline loops: CDR1 SNHLY, CDR2 FYNNEI. CDR3 size: 12 residues. The CDR3 nucleotides read TGTGCCAGCAGTGTTGGAAATTCACCCCTCCACTTT. Amino acid sequence: CASSVGNSPLHF.

The chain employs TRBV5-1 and TRBJ2-3; 11 nucleotides line up with TRBD2. The CDR3 sequence is 16 residues long. From germline, CDR1 is SGHRS and CDR2 YFSETQ. Trimming took 4 bases from V and 1 from J; bases not matched to a gene: 5. The CDR3 spells CASSPHSGRGTDTQYF. The CDR3 coding sequence is TGCGCCAGCAGCCCCCATAGCGGGAGGGGCACAGATACGCAGTATTTT.

Ten or more counts support this clonotype. This chain connects TRBV4-3 to TRBJ2-2; 7 bases are a match to TRBD2. CDR1 and CDR2 (germline): LGHNA, YSLEER. V was clipped by 5 bases and J by 7 bases; unmatched bases: 13. This CDR3 has 16 residues. The CDR3 is CASSIGIGGGFGELFF. The CDR3 DNA follows: TGCGCCAGCAGCATTGGGATTGGGGGGGGGTTCGGGGAGCTGTTTTTT.

The genes are TRBV5-4 and TRBJ1-6; D is perhaps TRBD1 (5 bases). Germline CDR1 and CDR2: SGHNT and YYREEE (reference sequence). With 5 bases removed from V and 6 bases from J, the gap between germline ends came to 18 bases. This CDR3 region has 16 residues. CDR3 sequence: CASRAGAKGPNSPLHF. In DNA form, the CDR3 reads TGTGCCAGCAGGGCTGGGGCCAAAGGTCCTAATTCACCCCTCCACTTT.

This clonotype was found a few times. The chain carries TRBV12-3 or TRBV12-4 and TRBJ2-7; D perhaps matches TRBD1 (5 bases). Trimming took 2 bases from V and 7 from J, leaving 12 bases between them. This CDR3 comprises 13 residues. As DNA, the CDR3 is TGTGCCAGCAGTTTAAAGGGGCGCGGAGAGCAGTACTTC. This encodes CASSLKGRGEQYF.

This chain joins TRBV7-2 and TRBJ2-3; TRBD2 agrees at 11 bases. Germline CDR1 SGHTA, CDR2 FQGNSA. The junction had 11 bases not matched to a gene; V was cut back by 5 bases and J by 4 bases. The CDR3 loop spans 17 amino acids. CDR3: CASSRSRLAGRADTQYF. CDR3 DNA sequence: TGTGCCAGCAGCCGCTCAAGACTAGCGGGACGAGCAGATACGCAGTATTTT.

This clonotype was seen a few times. The genes are TRBV4-1 and TRBJ1-4; maybe TRBD1 (6 bases). Trimming left V 4 bases short and J 6 bases short, with 15 bases between. Per germline, CDR1 MGHRA and CDR2 YSYEKL. This CDR3 has 15 residues. The DNA for the CDR3 is TGCGCCAGCAGCCGTTCGGGGGCGCAGGATGAAAAACTGTTTTTT. This encodes CASSRSGAQDEKLFF.

This clonotype was seen a handful of times. The chain has TRBV5-4 and TRBJ2-3; D gene ambiguous. The germline V gene has CDR1 SGHNT and CDR2 YYREEE (reference sequence). This CDR3 has 14 amino acids. V shed 4 bases and J shed 5 bases, with 14 bases lying between them. This chain's CDR3 is CASSPRERKDTQYF. CDR3 coding DNA: TGTGCCAGCAGCCCCCGAGAGAGGAAAGATACGCAGTATTTT.

The J gene is TRBJ1-4, the V gene TRBV27; D is possibly TRBD1 (5 bases). V shed 0 bases and J shed 2 bases, with 7 bases lying between them. Germline V gene lookup returns CDR1 MNHEY and CDR2 SMNVEV (reference sequence). The CDR3 spans 15 residues. Written as DNA, the CDR3 is TGTGCCAGCAGTTTATCGAGGGGCACTAATGAAAAACTGTTTTTT. This gives the protein CASSLSRGTNEKLFF.

The chain is built from TRBV2 and TRBJ1-1, with D uncertain. Germline CDR1 is SNHLY and CDR2 is FYNNEI. The V end lost 6 bases, the J end lost 6 bases, and 11 bases lay between the germline ends. The CDR3 spans 12 residues. CDR3 nucleotides: TGTGCCAGCAGCCCTTCGCGGTCTGAAGCTTTCTTT. This codes for CASSPSRSEAFF.

The gene calls are TRBV10-3 and TRBJ2-7; D might be TRBD1 or TRBD2, each matching 5 bases. Germline V gene data show CDR1 as ENHRY and CDR2 as SYGVKD. Trimming removed 6 bases from V and 1 base from J, with 10 bases in between. The CDR3 sequence is 13 residues long. The CDR3 sequence is CAIRGRLSYEQYF. The CDR3, as DNA: TGTGCCATCAGGGGACGTTTGTCCTACGAGCAGTACTTC.

This clonotype was counted ten times or more. The rearrangement links TRBV5-1 to TRBJ1-5; the match to TRBD1 covers 10 bases. From germline, CDR1 is SGHRS and CDR2 YFSETQ. J gave up 7 bases and V 0 bases, and 4 bases lay outside the gene matches. This CDR3 is built from 15 residues. DNA of the CDR3: TGCGCCAGCAGCTTGGCCGGGACAGGGGAACAGCCCCAGCATTTT. Amino acids: CASSLAGTGEQPQHF.

In its sample, this clonotype was seen a few times. J is TRBJ2-1 and V is TRBV4-1; the D is unclear. From germline, CDR1 is MGHRA and CDR2 YSYEKL. Trimming removed 0 bases from V and 2 bases from J, with 8 bases in between. The CDR3 covers 15 residues. CDR3 in amino acids: CASSQDQDPYNEQFF. CDR3 bases: TGCGCCAGCAGCCAAGATCAAGATCCCTACAATGAGCAGTTCTTC.